The clone carrying this TCR beta chain has only a few counts. The antigen is not known. Germline loops: CDR1 SGHNT, CDR2 YYREEE (reference sequence). Trimming pared 4 bases from V and 2 bases from J, leaving 9 bases between. The length of the CDR3 is 14 residues. CD4+ T cells specific for antigen were expanded with viral peptide pools by the ViraFEST assay before sequencing. Cells that had been cultured for less than 13 days were the source of isolated CD4+ T cells. The study found no prior SARS-CoV-2 infection in the vaccine recipients, who tested negative for nucleocapsid antibodies. On days 3 and 7, fresh IL-2 medium replaced half the medium. The protocol was immunoSEQ multiplex PCR, while the TCRdb copy is restricted to in-frame clones and leaves out a portion. Of 20,000 to 25,000 clones in the sample, around 74% were seen once. This entry is derived from a study of vaccination effects on CD4 cells after COVID-19.

The study's findings and limits: By a late point after vaccination, infection- and vaccine-induced clones had shrunk markedly through clonal contraction. Cross-reaction with common cold coronaviruses was seen in only 1 of 255 vaccine-induced clones from healthy vaccinees.

The gene calls are TRBV5-4 and TRBJ2-2; D gene ambiguous. This TCR was recovered from a human donor who received a COVID-19 vaccine. The starting material was CD4+ T cells from PBMCs cultured with SARS-CoV-2 spike peptides, obtained before COVID-19 vaccination. CDR3 DNA: TGTGCCAGCAGCCGGGCTTCTAACACCGGGGAGCTGTTTTTT. It specifies CASSRASNTGELFF.